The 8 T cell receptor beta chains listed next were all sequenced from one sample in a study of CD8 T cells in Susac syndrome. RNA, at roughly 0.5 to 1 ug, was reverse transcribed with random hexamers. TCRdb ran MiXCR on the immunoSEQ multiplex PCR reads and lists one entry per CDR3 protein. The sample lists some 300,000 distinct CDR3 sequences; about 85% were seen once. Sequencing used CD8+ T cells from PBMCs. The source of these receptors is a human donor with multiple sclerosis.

The chain's CDR3 is CASSLADYQETQYF. The CDR3, as DNA: TGTGCCAGCAGCCTGGCTGACTACCAAGAGACCCAGTACTTC. The chain has TRBV7-9 and TRBJ2-5; no firm D call. Germline V gene data show CDR1 as SEHNR and CDR2 as FQNEAQ (reference sequence). The CDR3 has 14 residues. The V end was cut by 5 bases, the J end by 0 bases, with 10 bases between.

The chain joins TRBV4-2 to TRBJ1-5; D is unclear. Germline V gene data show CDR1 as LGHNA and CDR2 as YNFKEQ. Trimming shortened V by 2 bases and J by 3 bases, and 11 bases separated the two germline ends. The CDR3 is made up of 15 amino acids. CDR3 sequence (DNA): TGTGCCAGCAGCCAAAAGACGGACCTCAATCAGCCCCAGCATTTT. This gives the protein CASSQKTDLNQPQHF.

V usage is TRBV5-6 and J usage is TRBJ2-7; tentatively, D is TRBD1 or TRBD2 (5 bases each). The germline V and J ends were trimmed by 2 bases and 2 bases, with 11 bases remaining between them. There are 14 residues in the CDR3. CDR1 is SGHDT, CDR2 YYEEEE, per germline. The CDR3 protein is CASSFRDRAYEQYF. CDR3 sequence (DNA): TGTGCCAGCAGCTTCCGGGACCGAGCCTACGAGCAGTACTTC.

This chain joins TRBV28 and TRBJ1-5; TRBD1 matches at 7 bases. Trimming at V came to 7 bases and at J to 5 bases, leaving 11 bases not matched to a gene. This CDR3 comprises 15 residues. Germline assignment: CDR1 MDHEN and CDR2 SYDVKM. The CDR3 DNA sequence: TGTGCCAGCATCAGGGGGACGGAGAGATATCAGCCCCAGCATTTT. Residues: CASIRGTERYQPQHF.

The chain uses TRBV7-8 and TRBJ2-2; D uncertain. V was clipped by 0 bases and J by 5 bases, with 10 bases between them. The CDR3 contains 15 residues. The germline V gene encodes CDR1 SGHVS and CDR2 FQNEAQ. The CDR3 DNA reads TGTGCCAGCAGCTTAGCGGGTCGGAGAACCGGGGAGCTGTTTTTT. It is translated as CASSLAGRRTGELFF.

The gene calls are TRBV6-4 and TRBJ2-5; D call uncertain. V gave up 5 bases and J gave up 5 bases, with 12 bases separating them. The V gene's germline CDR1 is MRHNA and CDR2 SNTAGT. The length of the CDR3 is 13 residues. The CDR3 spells CASSPGPEETQYF. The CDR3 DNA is TGTGCCAGCAGTCCGGGCCCCGAGGAGACCCAGTACTTC.

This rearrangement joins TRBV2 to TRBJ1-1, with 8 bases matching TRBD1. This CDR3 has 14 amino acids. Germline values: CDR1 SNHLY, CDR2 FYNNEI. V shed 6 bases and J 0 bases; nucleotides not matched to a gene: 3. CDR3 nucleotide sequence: TGTGCCAGCAGGACAGGGGCACTGAACACTGAAGCTTTCTTT. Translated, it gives CASRTGALNTEAFF.

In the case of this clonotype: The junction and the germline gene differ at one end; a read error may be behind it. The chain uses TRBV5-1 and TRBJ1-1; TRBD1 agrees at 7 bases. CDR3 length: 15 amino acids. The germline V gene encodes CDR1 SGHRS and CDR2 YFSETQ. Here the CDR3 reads CASSWTGTVNTEVFF. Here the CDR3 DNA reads TGCGCCAGCAGCTGGACCGGGACAGTGAACACTGAAGTTTTCTTT.